This is a list of T cell receptor beta chains from one sample in a study of control samples from healthy donors and cancer patients. Using immunoSEQ multiplex PCR, the repertoire was profiled, and TCRdb retains in-frame clones only, with some absent. Of 20,000 to 25,000 clones in the sample, approximately 80% were seen once. The sample comprised PBMCs. Source of these receptors: a man aged 60 to 69 with colorectal cancer. Both conserved end residues are part of each CDR3. D genes are given only for firm matches. Clone size appears in some rows only: once, few, many, or a class for an expanded clone.

few	TRBD1	TRBJ1-1	TRBV29-1	CSVENGTDRGYTEAFF	TGCAGCGTTGAAAATGGGACGGACAGGGGGTACACTGAAGCTTTCTTT
few	.	TRBJ2-2	TRBV7-2	CASSLNRADGELFF	TGTGCCAGCAGCCTCAACAGGGCGGACGGGGAGCTGTTTTTT
.	.	TRBJ2-1	TRBV10-1	CASSRVTYAEQFF	TGCGCCAGCAGCCGGGTGACCTACGCTGAGCAGTTCTTC
once	.	TRBJ1-5	TRBV7-6	CASSLGSIRGSQPQHF	TGTGCCAGCAGCTTAGGATCAATCCGCGGCAGTCAGCCCCAGCATTTT
.	.	TRBJ1-6	TRBV12-5	CASAIDRKNNSPLHF	TGTGCTAGTGCCATCGACAGAAAAAATAATTCACCCCTCCACTTT
.	.	TRBJ2-3	TRBV4-1	CASSLIGGTDTQYF	TGCGCCAGCAGCCTCATAGGGGGCACAGATACGCAGTATTTT
.	.	TRBJ2-2	TRBV19	CASTGYRVNIRGTGELFF	TGTGCCAGTACGGGATACAGGGTGAATATACGAGGCACCGGGGAGCTGTTTTTT
.	TRBD2	TRBJ2-1	TRBV2	CASSEGTSGAYEQFF	TGTGCCAGCAGTGAAGGGACTAGCGGGGCCTATGAGCAGTTCTTC
once	TRBD1	TRBJ2-2	TRBV15	CATRNPGQGNTGELFF	TGTGCCACCAGAAACCCGGGACAGGGGAACACCGGGGAGCTGTTTTTT
.	.	TRBJ1-2	TRBV12-3/TRBV12-4	CASSLGQTMGYTF	TGTGCCAGCAGTTTAGGGCAGACGATGGGGTACACCTTC
.	.	TRBJ2-3	TRBV5-1	CASSLDPPDTQYF	TGCGCCAGCAGTTTGGATCCTCCCGATACGCAGTATTTT
once	.	TRBJ1-1	TRBV4-3	CASSLGFPMNTEAFF	TGCGCCAGCAGCCTCGGATTCCCCATGAACACTGAAGCTTTCTTT
.	.	TRBJ1-4	TRBV5-4	CASSFRGGRTEEKLFF	TGTGCCAGCAGCTTTCGTGGGGGGCGCACAGAGGAAAAACTGTTTTTT
.	TRBD1	TRBJ1-3	TRBV27	CASSKQGAGGNTIYF	TGTGCCAGCAGTAAACAGGGGGCTGGTGGAAACACCATATATTTT
once	TRBD1	TRBJ1-6	TRBV7-6	CASSLADRDNSPLHF	TGTGCCAGCAGCTTAGCGGACAGGGATAATTCACCCCTCCACTTT
.	.	TRBJ2-1	TRBV18	CASSLNSGDNEQFF	TGTGCCAGCTCACTCAACTCAGGGGACAATGAGCAGTTCTTC
.	TRBD1	TRBJ1-1	TRBV5-4	CACWVQGANTEAFF	TGTGCCTGCTGGGTCCAGGGGGCCAACACTGAAGCTTTCTTT
.	.	TRBJ2-1	TRBV12-5	CASGTANEQFF	TGTGCTAGTGGGACCGCCAATGAGCAGTTCTTC
.	.	TRBJ1-6	TRBV2	CASTLGNSPLHF	TGTGCCAGCACCCTCGGGAATTCACCCCTCCACTTT
.	.	TRBJ1-2	TRBV6-4	CASTLGNRETTNYGYTF	TGTGCCAGCACCCTAGGGAACAGGGAAACTACTAACTATGGCTACACCTTC
.	.	TRBJ1-1	TRBV5-1	CASSLEVRGNTEAFF	TGCGCCAGCAGCTTGGAGGTCAGAGGGAACACTGAAGCTTTCTTT
.	TRBD1	TRBJ2-1	TRBV10-3	CAISGRDRGRGNDEQFF	TGTGCCATCAGTGGACGGGACAGGGGTCGAGGTAACGATGAGCAGTTCTTC
.	.	TRBJ1-1	TRBV7-9	CASSSQGNTEAFF	TGTGCCAGCAGCTCCCAGGGGAACACTGAAGCTTTCTTT
once	.	TRBJ1-5	TRBV6-2/TRBV6-3	CASSWVNQPQHF	TGTGCCAGCAGTTGGGTGAATCAGCCCCAGCATTTT
.	.	TRBJ1-4	TRBV7-9	CASSGRTVSTNEKLFF	TGTGCCAGCAGCGGGCGGACAGTTTCAACTAATGAAAAACTGTTTTTT
.	.	TRBJ1-2	TRBV5-1	CASSPGRDAFYGYTF	TGCGCCAGCAGCCCGGGCCGGGACGCCTTTTATGGCTACACCTTC
.	TRBD1	TRBJ1-1	TRBV9	CASSPGTGENTEAFF	TGTGCCAGCAGCCCTGGGACAGGGGAGAACACTGAAGCTTTCTTT
.	.	TRBJ2-7	TRBV7-8	CASSLGDNYYEQYF	TGTGCCAGCAGCTTAGGGGACAACTACTACGAGCAGTACTTC
.	.	TRBJ2-3	TRBV2	CASKSFITDTQYF	TGTGCCAGCAAGAGTTTCATCACAGATACGCAGTATTTT
.	TRBD1	TRBJ1-1	TRBV24-1	CATSDRQGKDEAFF	TGTGCCACCAGTGATAGACAGGGGAAGGATGAAGCTTTCTTT
once	.	TRBJ2-5	TRBV4-3	CASSQTGTSRETQYF	TGCGCCAGCAGCCAGACCGGGACATCTAGGGAGACCCAGTACTTC
.	.	TRBJ1-1	TRBV3-1/TRBV3-2	CASSPGVNTEAFF	TGTGCCAGCAGCCCAGGGGTTAACACTGAAGCTTTCTTT
.	TRBD1	TRBJ1-2	TRBV5-5	CASSPGQGVYYGYTF	TGTGCCAGCAGCCCCGGACAGGGCGTTTACTATGGCTACACCTTC
.	TRBD1	TRBJ1-2	TRBV7-2	CASSPTGKSYGYTF	TGTGCCAGCAGCCCGACAGGGAAGTCCTATGGCTACACCTTC
.	TRBD1	TRBJ1-5	TRBV7-2	CASSPMTGGNQPQHF	TGTGCCAGCAGCCCAATGACAGGGGGCAATCAGCCCCAGCATTTT
.	.	TRBJ1-6	TRBV9	CASSSHTGGSPLHF	TGTGCCAGCAGCTCACACACGGGCGGTTCACCCCTCCATTTT
few	.	TRBJ1-5	TRBV6-5	CASTEIQGNQPQHF	TGTGCCAGCACCGAAATCCAGGGGAATCAGCCCCAGCATTTT
.	TRBD1	TRBJ1-6	TRBV5-4	CASSLVTGVNSPLHF	TGTGCCAGCAGCTTGGTTACAGGGGTAAATTCACCCCTCCACTTT
.	.	TRBJ1-5	TRBV19	CASSRRQINQPQHF	TGTGCCAGTAGTAGACGACAGATCAATCAGCCCCAGCATTTT
.	.	TRBJ1-2	TRBV24-1	CATSDYYGYTF	TGTGCCACCAGTGACTACTATGGCTACACCTTC